Below, 31 T cell receptor beta chains from the same sample are listed, as sequenced in a study of T cells after yellow fever vaccination. TCRdb itself ran the 5' RACE reads through MiXCR, one entry per CDR3 protein. Of 450,000 to 550,000 distinct CDR3 sequences listed, less than 20% are singletons. This specimen was PBMCs, taken 15 days after the yellow fever booster vaccination. These receptors were taken from a man between 25 and 39 years old who received the YFV17D yellow fever vaccine.

This clonotype has at least ten counts. The chain joins TRBV7-9 to TRBJ2-1; TRBD2 is a possible D gene (5 bases). The germline V and J ends were trimmed by 5 bases and 6 bases, with 20 bases remaining between them. The CDR3 length is 16 residues. Per the germline V gene, CDR1 is SEHNR and CDR2 is FQNEAQ (reference sequence). The chain's CDR3 is CASSPEGSSPVNEQFF. In DNA, the CDR3 is TGTGCCAGCAGCCCTGAGGGCTCCTCCCCCGTCAATGAGCAGTTCTTC.

This chain joins TRBV4-2 and TRBJ1-1; 8 bases are a match to TRBD1. This CDR3 is 15 amino acids long. With V trimmed by 3 bases and J by 4 bases, 7 bases remained unmatched. Germline V gene lookup returns CDR1 LGHNA and CDR2 YNFKEQ. CDR3 in amino acids: CASSHLQTGGTEAFF. CDR3 DNA sequence: TGTGCCAGCAGCCACCTTCAAACAGGGGGCACTGAAGCTTTCTTT.

This clonotype was counted between two and nine times. This sequence joins TRBV4-2 and TRBJ2-1, with 9 bases identical to TRBD2. The CDR3 is 16 residues long. J was trimmed by 7 bases and V by 2 bases; bases with no gene match: 9. Germline V gives CDR1 LGHNA, CDR2 YNFKEQ. CDR3 sequence: CASSQKWGLAQNEQFF. DNA for the CDR3: TGTGCCAGCAGCCAAAAGTGGGGACTAGCCCAAAATGAGCAGTTCTTC.

The rearrangement links TRBV20-1 to TRBJ1-2, with D uncertain. CDR1 is DFQATT, CDR2 SNEGSKA, per germline (reference sequence). The ends were cut back, 5 bases at V and 4 bases at J, with 14 bases in the middle. This CDR3 contains 13 residues. This CDR3 is CSAYQQWGYGYTF. The CDR3, as DNA: TGCAGTGCTTACCAACAGTGGGGCTATGGCTACACCTTC.

This chain links TRBV11-2 with TRBJ2-7; 7 bases agree with TRBD2. Germline CDR1 SGHAT, CDR2 FQNNGV. J was trimmed by 0 bases and V by 5 bases; bases with no gene match: 13. CDR3 size: 17 residues. CDR3 nucleotides: TGTGCCAGCAGCCGCGGTGGGCTAGCGGAGACCTCCTACGAGCAGTACTTC. Encoded protein: CASSRGGLAETSYEQYF.

This clonotype was detected a few times. The CDR3 DNA is TGCAGCTCGGGTGCGGGGCAAGAGACCCAGTACTTC. Translation: CSSGAGQETQYF. The rearrangement uses TRBV29-1 and TRBJ2-5; D is perhaps TRBD2 (6 bases). V lost 8 bases, J lost 2 bases, and 12 bases lay in between. This CDR3 is built from 12 residues. From germline, CDR1 is SQVTM and CDR2 ANQGSEA.

J is TRBJ2-1 and V is TRBV12-5; no firm D call. The CDR3 totals 17 residues. Per the germline V gene, CDR1 is LGHNT and CDR2 is FRNRAP. V was cut by 3 bases and J by 5 bases, with 20 bases left in between. CDR3 sequence reads: CASGFHEAPVWDNEQFF. DNA of the CDR3: TGTGCTAGTGGTTTCCACGAGGCCCCGGTGTGGGACAATGAGCAGTTCTTC.

A word on this clonotype: Sequence at one end of the junction differs from germline and may be a read error. The CDR3 nucleotides read TGCTGTGCTAGAGCGGGACTAGCGGGAGGCCATTCCTACAATGAGCAGTTCTTC. Amino acids: CCARAGLAGGHSYNEQFF. The chain recombines TRBV20-1 with TRBJ2-1, with TRBD2 matching 15 bases. The germline V gene encodes CDR1 DFQATT and CDR2 SNEGSKA (reference sequence). The CDR3 is made up of 18 amino acids.

The sample holds a few counts of this clonotype. The CDR3 region has the DNA TGTGCCAGCAGCCAGAGTTATTGGGGGAATGAGCAGTTCTTC. It codes for CASSQSYWGNEQFF. The chain recombines TRBV14 with TRBJ2-1; the D gene could be TRBD1 or TRBD2 (5 bases each). V lost 3 bases and J lost 7, with 13 bases in between. This CDR3 is built from 14 residues. Germline lookup yields CDR1 SGHDN and CDR2 FVKESK.

The V call is TRBV5-4, the J call TRBJ2-2; TRBD1 might be the D (6 bases). V gave up 2 bases and J gave up 1 base, with 9 bases separating them. Germline V gives CDR1 SGHNT, CDR2 YYREEE (reference sequence). The CDR3 contains 15 residues. The CDR3 region has the DNA TGTGCCAGCAGCTTTCAGGGGCAGAACACCGGGGAGCTGTTTTTT. It yields the protein CASSFQGQNTGELFF. Variable domain in full (rest from reference TRBV5-4 and TRBJ2-2): ETGVTQSPTHLIKTRGQQVTLRCSSQSGHNTVSWYQQALGQGPQFIFQYYREEENGRGNFPPRFSGLQFPNYSSELNVNALELDDSALYLCASSFQGQNTGELFFGEGSRLTVL.

Here the CDR3 reads CASRDRDKPQHF. The CDR3 DNA is TGTGCCAGCCGGGACAGGGATAAGCCCCAGCATTTT. The genes are TRBV19 and TRBJ1-5; 9 bases match TRBD1. The V and J ends lost 9 bases and 8 bases, in that order; junction bases with no gene match: 5. The CDR3 extends over 12 amino acids. Germline assignment: CDR1 LNHDA and CDR2 SQIVND (reference sequence). The variable domain in full, completed from reference TRBV19 and TRBJ1-5, reads DGGITQSPKYLFRKEGQNVTLSCEQNLNHDAMYWYRQDPGQGLRLIYYSQIVNDFQKGDIAEGYSVSREKKESFPLTVTSAQKNPTAFYLCASRDRDKPQHFGDGTRLSIL.

This CDR3 reads CASSKQNNVGGYEQYF. In nucleotides, the CDR3 is TGTGCCAGCAGCAAACAAAACAATGTCGGTGGCTACGAGCAGTACTTC. The chain has TRBV21-1 and TRBJ2-7. TRBV21-1 is labeled a pseudogene. This CDR3 spans 16 amino acids.

The CDR3 is CASSLRLAGGSRTNEQFF. The CDR3 nucleotides are TGTGCCAGCAGCTTACGCCTAGCGGGAGGGTCTCGCACAAATGAGCAGTTCTTC. V is TRBV7-2 and J is TRBJ2-1, with 12 bases aligning to TRBD2. The germline CDR1 and CDR2 sequences are SGHTA and FQGNSA. Trimming at V came to 2 bases and at J to 7 bases, leaving 12 bases not matched to a gene. This CDR3 has 18 residues.

This clonotype was seen a few times. This chain uses TRBV7-2 with TRBJ2-1; 7 bases are a match to TRBD1. This CDR3 region has 15 residues. V trimming: 0 bases; J trimming: 9 bases; junction bases outside the gene matches: 8. Germline V gene lookup returns CDR1 SGHTA and CDR2 FQGNSA. The CDR3 bases are TGTGCCAGCAGCTTAGCTAGGATAGGGGGCGGTGAGCAGTTCTTC. This sequence encodes CASSLARIGGGEQFF. The complete variable domain, with remaining parts taken from reference TRBV7-2 and TRBJ2-1, reads GAGVSQSPSNKVTEKGKDVELRCDPISGHTALYWYRQSLGQGLEFLIYFQGNSAPDKSGLPSDRFSAERTGGSVSTLTIQRTQQEDSAVYLCASSLARIGGGEQFFGPGTRLTVL.

This clonotype has a handful of counts. This sequence joins TRBV5-5 and TRBJ2-2; 7 nucleotides align to TRBD1. The CDR3 runs 15 residues. V gave up 0 bases and J gave up 6 bases; unmatched junction bases: 5. The germline V gene encodes CDR1 SGHKS and CDR2 YYEKEE (reference sequence). CDR3 loop: CASSLAQGVSGELFF. CDR3 DNA sequence: TGTGCCAGCAGCTTGGCTCAGGGGGTGTCCGGGGAGCTGTTTTTT.

The V call is TRBV20-1, the J call TRBJ1-1; D gene ambiguous. Trimming took off 0 bases at V and 0 bases at J, with 8 bases between the two ends. Germline V gene lookup returns CDR1 DFQATT and CDR2 SNEGSKA (reference sequence). The CDR3 covers 14 residues. The CDR3 nucleotides are TGCAGTGCTAGAGAGGGCGGTATGAACACTGAAGCTTTCTTT. Amino acid sequence: CSAREGGMNTEAFF.

This clonotype has a count of ten or more. The genes are TRBV30 and TRBJ2-3, with 9 bases that match TRBD1. This CDR3 comprises 15 residues. From germline, CDR1 is GTSNPN and CDR2 SVGIG (reference sequence). J gave up 5 bases and V 4 bases, and 10 bases lay outside the gene matches. The CDR3 sequence: CAWTGRDRVIDTQYF. The CDR3 nucleotides read TGTGCCTGGACTGGCCGGGACAGGGTAATAGATACGCAGTATTTT.

This clonotype has only a few counts. The V call is TRBV9, the J call TRBJ1-1; D gene unclear. Germline CDR1 reads SGDLS; CDR2 reads YYNGEE. The CDR3 totals 13 residues. V lost 2 bases, J lost 2 bases, and 7 bases lay in between. CDR3 sequence: CASSVPPNTEAFF. The DNA of the CDR3 is TGTGCCAGCAGCGTCCCCCCTAACACTGAAGCTTTCTTT. Combining the CDR3 with reference TRBV9 and TRBJ1-1 gives the whole variable domain DSGVTQTPKHLITATGQRVTLRCSPRSGDLSVYWYQQSLDQGLQFLIQYYNGEERAKGNILERFSAQQFPDLHSELNLSSLELGDSALYFCASSVPPNTEAFFGQGTRLTVV.

Written as DNA, the CDR3 is TGTGCCAGCAGTTTAGGTGTAGTAGGAGAGACCCAGTACTTC. Amino acids: CASSLGVVGETQYF. V gene TRBV12-3 or TRBV12-4 combines with J gene TRBJ2-5; no clear D. This CDR3 spans 14 amino acids. V was clipped by 1 base and J by 4 bases, with 10 bases between them.

The chain joins TRBV4-2 to TRBJ2-7; unclear D gene. The CDR3 extends over 14 amino acids. In germline, CDR1 is LGHNA, CDR2 YNFKEQ. V was shortened by 0 bases and J by 2 bases, with 8 bases between the two germline ends. CDR3 sequence: CASSQELDPYEQYF. CDR3 nucleotides: TGTGCCAGCAGCCAAGAGTTGGATCCCTACGAGCAGTACTTC.

This clonotype appeared a few times. This chain connects TRBV3-1 to TRBJ2-1; 14 positions match TRBD2. V dropped 4 bases and J dropped 9; count of bases not matched to a gene: 8. The germline CDR1 and CDR2 sequences are LGHDT and YNNKEL (reference sequence). This CDR3 is 16 amino acids long. This chain's CDR3 is CASSPRLAGGPGEQFF. The CDR3 DNA reads as TGTGCCAGCAGCCCGAGACTAGCGGGAGGGCCTGGTGAGCAGTTCTTC.

This clonotype was picked up a small number of times. V usage is TRBV20-1 and J usage is TRBJ2-3, with D perhaps matching TRBD2 (5 bases). The CDR3 extends over 13 amino acids. Trimming cost V 6 bases and J 0 bases, with 10 bases left between them. Germline CDR1 DFQATT, CDR2 SNEGSKA (reference sequence). The DNA for the CDR3 is TGCAGTGCCCGTGGGGAGAGCACAGATACGCAGTATTTT. Translation: CSARGESTDTQYF.

This rearrangement joins TRBV15 to TRBJ2-3, with 11 nucleotides matching TRBD2. The V and J ends lost 3 bases and 2 bases, in that order; junction bases with no gene match: 7. The germline V gene has CDR1 LNHNV and CDR2 YYDKDF (reference sequence). This CDR3 has 17 residues. CDR3 loop: CATSSWGLAELTDTQYF. The CDR3 DNA is TGTGCCACCAGCAGCTGGGGACTAGCGGAGCTCACAGATACGCAGTATTTT.

The chain joins TRBV29-1 to TRBJ2-2; perhaps D is TRBD1 or TRBD2 (6 bases each). Trimming left V 7 bases short and J 2 bases short, with 17 bases between. This CDR3 has 15 amino acids. The germline CDR1 and CDR2 sequences are SQVTM and ANQGSEA. This CDR3 reads CSAATGTGNTGELFF. CDR3 DNA: TGCAGCGCTGCAACAGGGACTGGTAACACCGGGGAGCTGTTTTTT.

The genes are TRBV20-1 and TRBJ2-1; 7 bases align to TRBD2. Germline lookup yields CDR1 DFQATT and CDR2 SNEGSKA (reference sequence). This CDR3 region has 16 residues. V lost 5 bases, J lost 3 bases, and 13 bases stayed unmatched. CDR3 loop: CSAENGRLADYNEQFF. In DNA, the CDR3 is TGCAGTGCTGAAAACGGGAGGCTAGCGGACTACAATGAGCAGTTCTTC.

The chain uses TRBV7-2 and TRBJ2-7; 7 positions match TRBD2. The CDR3 runs 12 residues. Germline V CDR1 and CDR2: SGHTA, FQGNSA. V lost 0 bases to trimming and J lost 11 bases; unmatched junction nucleotides: 4. CDR3 amino acids: CASSLARAGEYF. The CDR3 DNA sequence: TGTGCCAGCAGCTTAGCGAGGGCGGGAGAGTACTTC.

A few counts support this clonotype. The gene calls are TRBV20-1 and TRBJ2-5; D call uncertain. Trimming removed 6 bases from V and 4 bases from J, with 12 bases in between. CDR3 size: 12 residues. Germline V CDR1 and CDR2: DFQATT, SNEGSKA (reference sequence). The DNA for the CDR3 is TGCAGTGCCGAGATTTTCGGAGAGACCCAGTACTTC. Residues: CSAEIFGETQYF.

CDR3 DNA sequence: TGTGCCACCAGCTCCGGGACGGGAGGCCCCTACGAGCAGTACTTC. Residues: CATSSGTGGPYEQYF. This chain uses TRBV15 with TRBJ2-7, with 7 bases lining up with TRBD2. The CDR3 sequence is 15 residues long. CDR1 is LNHNV and CDR2 is YYDKDF in the germline V gene (reference sequence). V dropped 5 bases and J dropped 2; count of bases not matched to a gene: 9.

This clonotype has only a few counts. V is TRBV12-3 or TRBV12-4 and J is TRBJ2-1; D is ambiguous. This CDR3 is built from 14 residues. V lost 4 bases and J 0 bases, leaving 7 bases between the germline ends. The CDR3 DNA follows: TGTGCCAGCAGTTGGGCGAGCTCCTACAATGAGCAGTTCTTC. Protein: CASSWASSYNEQFF.

This CDR3 is CASSLARTGDNSPLHF. Here the CDR3 DNA reads TGTGCCAGCAGCTTGGCCCGGACAGGGGACAATTCACCCCTCCACTTT. The genes are TRBV5-4 and TRBJ1-6, with 9 bases aligning to TRBD1. This CDR3 comprises 16 residues. Trimming at V came to 0 bases and at J to 7 bases, leaving 5 bases not matched to a gene. The germline gives CDR1 SGHNT, CDR2 YYREEE (reference sequence).

In its sample, this clonotype was seen a few times. V usage is TRBV7-2 and J usage is TRBJ2-1; 13 nucleotides agree with TRBD2. CDR3 size: 17 residues. CDR1 and CDR2 from the germline V gene are SGHTA and FQGNSA. V was pared by 4 bases and J by 9 bases, with 12 bases of the junction left unmatched. In nucleotides, the CDR3 is TGTGCCAGCAGCTCGCGTCCGGGACTAGCGGGACACGCTGAGCAGTTCTTC. It yields the protein CASSSRPGLAGHAEQFF.